Listed below are T cell receptor beta chains from one sample, sequenced in a study of T cells in tumors after PD-1 blockade. Generated by immunoSEQ multiplex PCR, the TCRdb table keeps only in-frame clones and is missing some. The sample lists 45,000 to 60,000 clones; approximately 80% were seen once. The sample was PBMCs, taken before anti-PD-1 therapy. Receptors originate from a human donor with advanced basal cell or squamous cell carcinoma (not recorded which). Each CDR3 is given with its conserved first and last residue. Fields, in order: V gene, J gene, clone size, D gene, CDR3 DNA, CDR3 protein. The D gene is left open where the match is weak. Rows may omit the clone size; those that give it use once, few, many or a size class.

v_gene: TRBV7-6
j_gene: TRBJ1-4
abundance: -
d_gene: -
CDR3nt: TGTGCCAGCAGCTTGGGCGGATCATGGAATGAAAAACTGTTTTTT
CDR3aa: CASSLGGSWNEKLFF

v_gene: TRBV12-5
j_gene: TRBJ2-7
abundance: -
d_gene: TRBD2
CDR3nt: TGTGCTAGTGGGTTAGGTAGCGGGGGGGTCTACGAGCAGTACTTC
CDR3aa: CASGLGSGGVYEQYF

v_gene: TRBV13
j_gene: TRBJ2-1
abundance: -
d_gene: -
CDR3nt: TGTGCCAGCAGCCTCAGGGGCACTGAGCAGTTCTTC
CDR3aa: CASSLRGTEQFF

v_gene: TRBV4-1
j_gene: TRBJ2-6
abundance: once
d_gene: TRBD1
CDR3nt: TGCGCCAGCAGCCATGACAGGGGGCCTGGGGCCAACGTCCTGACTTTC
CDR3aa: CASSHDRGPGANVLTF

v_gene: TRBV6-6
j_gene: TRBJ1-3
abundance: -
d_gene: -
CDR3nt: TGTGCCAGCAGTCGACGGGGGAGTGGGTCTGGAAACACCATATATTTT
CDR3aa: CASSRRGSGSGNTIYF

v_gene: TRBV3-1/TRBV3-2
j_gene: TRBJ1-2
abundance: -
d_gene: -
CDR3nt: TGTGCCAGCAGCCAAGATGGGGGTAGCTACACCTTC
CDR3aa: CASSQDGGSYTF

v_gene: TRBV9
j_gene: TRBJ1-2
abundance: -
d_gene: -
CDR3nt: TGTGCCAGCAGCGTAGCCCCAGGGATCGACTATGGCTACACCTTC
CDR3aa: CASSVAPGIDYGYTF

v_gene: TRBV27
j_gene: TRBJ1-2
abundance: -
d_gene: -
CDR3nt: TGTGCCAGCAGTTGGTCTATAGGTGCTGGCTACACCTTC
CDR3aa: CASSWSIGAGYTF

v_gene: TRBV5-4
j_gene: TRBJ1-4
abundance: -
d_gene: -
CDR3nt: TGTGCCAGCAGCCGGTCCGGGACTGATCCAACTAATGAAAAACTGTTTTTT
CDR3aa: CASSRSGTDPTNEKLFF

v_gene: TRBV30
j_gene: TRBJ1-6
abundance: once
d_gene: -
CDR3nt: TGTGCCTGGAGTAGGAGGGGCGCCGTCTCCTGGGATTCACCCCTCCACTTT
CDR3aa: CAWSRRGAVSWDSPLHF

v_gene: TRBV19
j_gene: TRBJ1-2
abundance: -
d_gene: TRBD1
CDR3nt: TGTGCCAGTAGTGGACAGGGACGGGTCTATGGCTACACCTTC
CDR3aa: CASSGQGRVYGYTF

v_gene: TRBV6-5
j_gene: TRBJ2-7
abundance: -
d_gene: TRBD1
CDR3nt: TGTGCCAGCAGGGTCACCGGGACAGGGCCCTACGAGCAGTACTTC
CDR3aa: CASRVTGTGPYEQYF

v_gene: TRBV19
j_gene: TRBJ2-3
abundance: -
d_gene: -
CDR3nt: TGTGCCAGTAGTATAGATCCGGGCTCAGATACGCAGTATTTT
CDR3aa: CASSIDPGSDTQYF

v_gene: TRBV5-1
j_gene: TRBJ2-3
abundance: -
d_gene: -
CDR3nt: TGCGCCAGCAGCTTGGACGCGGGGCGCACAGATACGCAGTATTTT
CDR3aa: CASSLDAGRTDTQYF

v_gene: TRBV3-1/TRBV3-2
j_gene: TRBJ1-4
abundance: -
d_gene: TRBD1
CDR3nt: TGTGCCAGCAGCCAAGCTCACTGGACAGGGGCTAATGAAAAACTGTTTTTT
CDR3aa: CASSQAHWTGANEKLFF

v_gene: TRBV7-2
j_gene: TRBJ2-7
abundance: -
d_gene: -
CDR3nt: TGTGCCAGCAGCTCAGTCCCCACGGCCTACGAGCAGTACTTC
CDR3aa: CASSSVPTAYEQYF

v_gene: TRBV7-9
j_gene: TRBJ1-3
abundance: medium-sized
d_gene: TRBD1
CDR3nt: TGTGCCAGCAGCCCGACAGGGATCTCTGGAAACACCATATATTTT
CDR3aa: CASSPTGISGNTIYF

v_gene: TRBV25-1
j_gene: TRBJ2-5
abundance: once
d_gene: TRBD2
CDR3nt: TGTGCCAGCCGGGAGGGACACCTTGAAGAGACCCAGTACTTC
CDR3aa: CASREGHLEETQYF